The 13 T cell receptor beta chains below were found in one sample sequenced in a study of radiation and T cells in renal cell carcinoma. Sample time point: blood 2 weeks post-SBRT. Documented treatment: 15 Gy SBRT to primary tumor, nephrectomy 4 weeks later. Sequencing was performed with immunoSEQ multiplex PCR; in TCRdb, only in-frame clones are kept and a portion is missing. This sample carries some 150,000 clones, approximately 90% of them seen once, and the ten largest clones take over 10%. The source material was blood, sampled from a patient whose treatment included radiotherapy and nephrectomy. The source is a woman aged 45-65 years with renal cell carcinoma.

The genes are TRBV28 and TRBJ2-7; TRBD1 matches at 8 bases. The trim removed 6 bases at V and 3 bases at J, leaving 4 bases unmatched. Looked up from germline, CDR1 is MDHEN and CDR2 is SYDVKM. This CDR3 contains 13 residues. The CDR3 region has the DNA TGTGCCAGCAGGACAGGGGATCTCTACGAGCAGTACTTC. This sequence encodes CASRTGDLYEQYF.

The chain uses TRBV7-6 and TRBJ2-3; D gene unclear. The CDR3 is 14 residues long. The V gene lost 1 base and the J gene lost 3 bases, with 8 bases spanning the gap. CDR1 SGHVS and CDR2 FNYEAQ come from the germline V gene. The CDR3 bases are TGTGCCAGCAGCTTAGGAGCCTGGACAGATACGCAGTATTTT. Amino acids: CASSLGAWTDTQYF.

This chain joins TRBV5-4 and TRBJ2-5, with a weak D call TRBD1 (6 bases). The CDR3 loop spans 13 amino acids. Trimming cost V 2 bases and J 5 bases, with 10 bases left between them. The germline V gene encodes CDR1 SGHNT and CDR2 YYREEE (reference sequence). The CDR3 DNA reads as TGTGCCAGCAGCTTAACAGGGTGGGAGACCCAGTACTTC. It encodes CASSLTGWETQYF.

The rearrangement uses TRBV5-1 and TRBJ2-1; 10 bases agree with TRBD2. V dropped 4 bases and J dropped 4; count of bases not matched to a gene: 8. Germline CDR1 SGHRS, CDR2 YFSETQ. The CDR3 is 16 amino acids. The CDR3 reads CASSNLAGGLYNEQFF. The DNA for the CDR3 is TGCGCCAGCAGCAATTTAGCGGGGGGACTATACAATGAGCAGTTCTTC.

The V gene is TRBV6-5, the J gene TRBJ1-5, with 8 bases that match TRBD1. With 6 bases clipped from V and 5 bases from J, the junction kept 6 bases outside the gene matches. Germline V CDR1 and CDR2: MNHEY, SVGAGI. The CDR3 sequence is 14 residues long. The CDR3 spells CASSPTTGDQPQHF. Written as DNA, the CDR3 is TGTGCCAGCAGCCCTACGACAGGGGATCAGCCCCAGCATTTT.

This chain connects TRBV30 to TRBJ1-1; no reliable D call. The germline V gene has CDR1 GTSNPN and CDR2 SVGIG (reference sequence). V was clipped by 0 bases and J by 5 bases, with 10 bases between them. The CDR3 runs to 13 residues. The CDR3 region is CAWSVDLGTEAFF. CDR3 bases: TGTGCCTGGAGTGTAGACCTAGGGACTGAAGCTTTCTTT.

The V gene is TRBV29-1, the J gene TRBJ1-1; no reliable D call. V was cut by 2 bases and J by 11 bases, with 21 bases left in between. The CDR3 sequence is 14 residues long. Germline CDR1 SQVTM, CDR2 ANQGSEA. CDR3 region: CSVEIQSRVPRAFF. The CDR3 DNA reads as TGCAGCGTTGAAATTCAGTCGCGGGTTCCAAGGGCTTTCTTT.

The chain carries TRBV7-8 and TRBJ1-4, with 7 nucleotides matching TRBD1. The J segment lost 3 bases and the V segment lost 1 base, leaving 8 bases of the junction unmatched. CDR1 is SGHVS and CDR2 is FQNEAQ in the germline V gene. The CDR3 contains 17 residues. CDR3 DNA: TGTGCCAGCAGCTTAGTTTTTTGGGGACAGCCTAATGAAAAACTGTTTTTT. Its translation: CASSLVFWGQPNEKLFF. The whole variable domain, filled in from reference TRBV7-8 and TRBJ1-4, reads GAGVSQSPRYKVAKRGQDVALRCDPISGHVSLFWYQQALGQGPEFLTYFQNEAQLDKSGLPSDRFFAERPEGSVSTLKIQRTQQEDSAVYLCASSLVFWGQPNEKLFFGSGTQLSVL.

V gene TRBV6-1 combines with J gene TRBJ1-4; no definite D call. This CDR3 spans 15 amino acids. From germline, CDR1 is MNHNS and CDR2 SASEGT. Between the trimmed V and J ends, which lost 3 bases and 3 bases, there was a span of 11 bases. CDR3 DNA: TGTGCCAGCAGTGAGGGTTCAGGATCTAATGAAAAACTGTTTTTT. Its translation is CASSEGSGSNEKLFF.

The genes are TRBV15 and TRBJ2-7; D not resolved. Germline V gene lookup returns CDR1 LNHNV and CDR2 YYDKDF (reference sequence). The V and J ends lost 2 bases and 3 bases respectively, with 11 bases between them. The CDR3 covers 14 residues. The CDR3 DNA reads TGTGCCACCAGCAGAAAAGGACCGGACTACGAGCAGTACTTC. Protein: CATSRKGPDYEQYF.

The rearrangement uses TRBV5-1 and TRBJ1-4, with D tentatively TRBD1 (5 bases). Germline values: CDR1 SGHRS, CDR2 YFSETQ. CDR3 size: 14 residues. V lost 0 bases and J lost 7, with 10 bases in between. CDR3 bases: TGCGCCAGCAGCTTGGAGGGGAGGGGTGAAAAACTGTTTTTT. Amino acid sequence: CASSLEGRGEKLFF. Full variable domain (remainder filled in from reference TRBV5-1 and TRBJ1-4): KAGVTQTPRYLIKTRGQQVTLSCSPISGHRSVSWYQQTPGQGLQFLFEYFSETQRNKGNFPGRFSGRQFSNSRSEMNVSTLELGDSALYLCASSLEGRGEKLFFGSGTQLSVL.

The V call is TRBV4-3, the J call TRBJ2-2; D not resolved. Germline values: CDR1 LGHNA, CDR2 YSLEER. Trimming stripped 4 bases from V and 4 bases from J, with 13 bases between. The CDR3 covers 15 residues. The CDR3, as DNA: TGCGCCAGCAGCCCCGACGACATTCCCACCGGGGAGCTGTTTTTT. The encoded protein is CASSPDDIPTGELFF.

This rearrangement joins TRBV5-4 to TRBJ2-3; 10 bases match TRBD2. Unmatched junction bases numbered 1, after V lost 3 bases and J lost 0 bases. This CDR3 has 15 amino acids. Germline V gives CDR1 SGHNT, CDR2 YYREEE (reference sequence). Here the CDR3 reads CASSSGLASTDTQYF. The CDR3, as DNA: TGTGCCAGCAGCTCGGGACTAGCGAGCACAGATACGCAGTATTTT.